A single sample gave rise to the 28 T cell receptor beta chains below, sequenced in a study of T cells expressing NK-cell markers. TCRdb reprocessed the 5' RACE reads and keeps a single row for each CDR3 protein, giving no DNA. The sample has over 150,000 distinct CDR3 sequences. The sequenced sample was blood T cells: a sorted CD56 or NKG2C T cell subset, CD4+ or CD8+ T cells, or bulk PBMC T cells (not recorded which). The origin of the receptors is a woman between 50 and 59 years old in good health.

V usage is TRBV19 and J usage is TRBJ1-1; with no DNA, the TCRdb D assignment of TRBD1 cannot be verified. Germline V lookup: CDR1 LNHDA, CDR2 SQIVND (reference sequence). The length of the CDR3 is 15 residues. CDR3 region: CASSIGQGVGTEAFF. Together with reference TRBV19 and TRBJ1-1, the CDR3 gives the full variable domain: DGGITQSPKYLFRKEGQNVTLSCEQNLNHDAMYWYRQDPGQGLRLIYYSQIVNDFQKGDIAEGYSVSREKKESFPLTVTSAQKNPTAFYLCASSIGQGVGTEAFFGQGTRLTVV.

The chain joins TRBV9 to TRBJ1-1; with no DNA, the TCRdb D assignment of TRBD1 cannot be verified. CDR3 length: 16 residues. The germline V gene has CDR1 SGDLS and CDR2 YYNGEE. The CDR3: CASSVLISQGNTEAFF.

The genes are TRBV12-3 or TRBV12-4 and TRBJ1-1. This CDR3 spans 12 amino acids. The CDR3 region is CASSSYMTEAFF.

The V gene is TRBV7-3, the J gene TRBJ1-1. The CDR3 length is 14 residues. The germline V gene encodes CDR1 SGHTA and CDR2 FQGTGA. CDR3 sequence reads: CASSPTSPVTEAFF. Filled out from reference TRBV7-3 and TRBJ1-1, the complete variable domain reads GAGVSQTPSNKVTEKGKYVELRCDPISGHTALYWYRQSLGQGPEFLIYFQGTGAADDSGLPNDRFFAVRPEGSVSTLKIQRTERGDSAVYLCASSPTSPVTEAFFGQGTRLTVV.

This chain joins TRBV10-2 and TRBJ2-1; the D call from TCRdb, TRBD1, cannot be confirmed without DNA. Germline V gene lookup returns CDR1 WSHSY and CDR2 SAAADI. The CDR3 has 12 residues. The CDR3 sequence is CASSERGYEQFF.

V and J are TRBV19 and TRBJ2-7; checking the TCRdb D call of TRBD1 is not possible without DNA. The CDR3 runs to 14 residues. CDR1 and CDR2 (germline): LNHDA, SQIVND (reference sequence). The CDR3 reads CASSIVAGGYEQYF.

This chain uses TRBV2 with TRBJ2-2; TCRdb's assignment of TRBD1 cannot be checked, as there is no DNA. Germline lookup yields CDR1 SNHLY and CDR2 FYNNEI. The CDR3 is made up of 18 amino acids. CDR3: CASSPETGIVTNTGELFF.

V usage is TRBV3-1 and J usage is TRBJ2-3; TCRdb names TRBD2, which stays unverified in the absence of DNA. The germline CDR1 and CDR2 sequences are LGHDT and YNNKEL (reference sequence). The CDR3 is 17 amino acids. CDR3 residues: CASSQDVLAGGIDTQYF.

CDR3 sequence: CAIRFGQEKETQYF. The chain recombines TRBV10-3 with TRBJ2-5; TCRdb designates TRBD1, a call that cannot be tested without DNA. Per the germline V gene, CDR1 is ENHRY and CDR2 is SYGVKD. The CDR3 runs 14 residues.

This rearrangement joins TRBV10-1 to TRBJ2-5. Germline-derived CDR1 and CDR2 are WNHNN and SYGVQD (reference sequence). The CDR3 has 13 residues. The CDR3 protein is CASSESTDETQYF.

The chain carries TRBV30 and TRBJ2-3; TCRdb selects TRBD2, and the lack of DNA leaves this call unchecked. Germline CDR1 GTSNPN, CDR2 SVGIG (reference sequence). The CDR3 is 16 amino acids. The CDR3 reads CAWSRASGGGKDTQYF. Complete variable domain (other parts from reference TRBV30 and TRBJ2-3): SQTIHQWPATLVQPVGSPLSLECTVEGTSNPNLYWYRQAAGRGLQLLFYSVGIGQISSEVPQNLSASRPQDRQFILSSKKLLLSDSGFYLCAWSRASGGGKDTQYFGPGTRLTVL.

This chain links TRBV7-2 with TRBJ2-5. CDR1 and CDR2 from the germline V gene are SGHTA and FQGNSA. This CDR3 is 15 amino acids long. CDR3 protein: CASSLAGLTGETQYF. The variable domain in full, completed from reference TRBV7-2 and TRBJ2-5, reads GAGVSQSPSNKVTEKGKDVELRCDPISGHTALYWYRQSLGQGLEFLIYFQGNSAPDKSGLPSDRFSAERTGGSVSTLTIQRTQQEDSAVYLCASSLAGLTGETQYFGPGTRLLVL.

The rearrangement joins TRBV27 to TRBJ2-3; TCRdb picks TRBD2, but there is no DNA to check that call. CDR3 length: 15 amino acids. The germline CDR1 and CDR2 sequences are MNHEY and SMNVEV (reference sequence). The CDR3 loop is CASSSRTAVTDTQYF.

The chain links TRBV24-1 to TRBJ2-1; absent DNA, TCRdb's TRBD1 call cannot be checked. Germline CDR1 KGHDR, CDR2 SFDVKD. This CDR3 spans 17 amino acids. CDR3 loop: CATSDPTGTEPYNEQFF.

The chain combines TRBV7-8 with TRBJ1-4. The germline gives CDR1 SGHVS, CDR2 FQNEAQ. The CDR3 spans 17 residues. This chain's CDR3 is CASSLIRTVSTNEKLFF.

V and J are TRBV24-1 and TRBJ2-3; TCRdb gives TRBD1 as the D gene, but with no DNA this cannot be confirmed. The CDR3 sequence is 14 residues long. Germline CDR1 and CDR2: KGHDR and SFDVKD. The CDR3 sequence is CATRGGGRTDTQYF.

The rearrangement joins TRBV20-1 to TRBJ2-1; TCRdb's assignment of TRBD1 cannot be checked, as there is no DNA. CDR3 length: 12 residues. In germline, CDR1 is DFQATT, CDR2 SNEGSKA (reference sequence). CDR3 sequence reads: CSADTVGYEQFF.

The chain has TRBV27 and TRBJ2-7; TCRdb proposes TRBD2, but this gene call is untestable without DNA. From germline, CDR1 is MNHEY and CDR2 SMNVEV (reference sequence). CDR3 size: 14 residues. The CDR3 region is CASSQGPSTYEQYF.

V gene TRBV25-1 combines with J gene TRBJ2-3; TCRdb selects TRBD1, and the lack of DNA leaves this call unchecked. CDR1 is MGHDK, CDR2 SYGVNS, per germline. The CDR3 sequence is 20 residues long. The CDR3 sequence: CASSEYSTPLAGKTGDTQYF.

This CDR3 reads CSALDRGTYNEQFF. The chain recombines TRBV20-1 with TRBJ2-1; lacking DNA, the TRBD1 call made by TCRdb goes unchecked. The germline gives CDR1 DFQATT, CDR2 SNEGSKA (reference sequence). The length of the CDR3 is 14 residues.

The V call is TRBV6-2 or TRBV6-3, the J call TRBJ2-1; checking the TCRdb D call of TRBD2 is not possible without DNA. Germline assignment: CDR1 MNHEY and CDR2 SVGEGT. The CDR3 runs 15 residues. This chain's CDR3 is CASTVGLAASNEQFF.

The chain carries TRBV7-6 and TRBJ2-3; the TCRdb D gene call, TRBD1, has no DNA to confirm it. The CDR3 consists of 15 residues. CDR1 is SGHVS, CDR2 FNYEAQ, per germline. CDR3 protein: CASSFDRGGIDTQYF. Full variable domain (missing parts from reference TRBV7-6 and TRBJ2-3): GAGVSQSPRYKVTKRGQDVALRCDPISGHVSLYWYRQALGQGPEFLTYFNYEAQQDKSGLPNDRFSAERPEGSISTLTIQRTEQRDSAMYRCASSFDRGGIDTQYFGPGTRLTVL.

The V and J genes are TRBV19 and TRBJ2-3; the TRBD1 assignment by TCRdb is unverifiable without DNA. The CDR3 is 15 amino acids. Germline V gene sequence: CDR1 LNHDA, CDR2 SQIVND (reference sequence). Here the CDR3 reads CASTPWAGGTDTQYF.

V and J are TRBV2 and TRBJ2-1; TCRdb names TRBD2, which stays unverified in the absence of DNA. The CDR3 consists of 18 residues. CDR1 and CDR2 (germline): SNHLY, FYNNEI. This CDR3 reads CASSDGVAGGRWDNEQFF.

V and J are TRBV24-1 and TRBJ2-5; lacking DNA, the TRBD1 call made by TCRdb goes unchecked. Germline assignment: CDR1 KGHDR and CDR2 SFDVKD. This CDR3 comprises 15 residues. The CDR3 loop reads CATSDSDSLQETQYF.

The rearrangement links TRBV29-1 to TRBJ2-2; TCRdb outputs TRBD1, but without DNA this stays unchecked. CDR3 length equals 14 residues. The germline CDR1 and CDR2 sequences are SQVTM and ANQGSEA. The CDR3 sequence: CSVVQDTTTGELFF.

This chain connects TRBV29-1 to TRBJ2-1; TCRdb's assignment of TRBD2 cannot be checked, as there is no DNA. The CDR3 has 15 residues. Germline CDR1 SQVTM, CDR2 ANQGSEA. The CDR3 here is CSVEGDWSSYNEQFF.

The chain recombines TRBV12-3 or TRBV12-4 with TRBJ2-1; no DNA is available, so the TRBD2 call from TCRdb remains unchecked. This CDR3 contains 14 residues. The CDR3 sequence is CASSTRTSRPEQFF.